This TCR beta chain was observed in a study of cytomegalovirus exposure and HLA in healthy donors. As for the study in general: The 120 validation repertoires and the approximately 690 first-cohort repertoires shared a platform, a later analysis reported. Study results and limitations: The study labeled 150 or so TCR beta chains cytomegalovirus-associated. Reportedly, cytomegalovirus status was diagnosed with high sensitivity and specificity.

Concerning this clone itself: As yet, its antigen is unknown.

Method: immunoSEQ multiplex PCR; TCRdb's copy keeps in-frame clones and lacks some. The sample consists of about 140,000 clones, over 90% of them appearing once. The CDR3 is made up of 16 amino acids. Germline V gene data show CDR1 as MDHEN and CDR2 as SYDVKM. V gave up 7 bases and J gave up 5 bases, with 20 bases separating them. The TCR sequence derives from a young man in good health and CMV-seropositive. The sample comprised PBMCs. The chain is built from TRBV28 and TRBJ2-2; tentative D call: TRBD1 (5 bases). DNA for the CDR3: TGTGCCAGCACCCCTACTGGGGCTGGTCGTACCGGGGAGCTGTTTTTT. Protein: CASTPTGAGRTGELFF.